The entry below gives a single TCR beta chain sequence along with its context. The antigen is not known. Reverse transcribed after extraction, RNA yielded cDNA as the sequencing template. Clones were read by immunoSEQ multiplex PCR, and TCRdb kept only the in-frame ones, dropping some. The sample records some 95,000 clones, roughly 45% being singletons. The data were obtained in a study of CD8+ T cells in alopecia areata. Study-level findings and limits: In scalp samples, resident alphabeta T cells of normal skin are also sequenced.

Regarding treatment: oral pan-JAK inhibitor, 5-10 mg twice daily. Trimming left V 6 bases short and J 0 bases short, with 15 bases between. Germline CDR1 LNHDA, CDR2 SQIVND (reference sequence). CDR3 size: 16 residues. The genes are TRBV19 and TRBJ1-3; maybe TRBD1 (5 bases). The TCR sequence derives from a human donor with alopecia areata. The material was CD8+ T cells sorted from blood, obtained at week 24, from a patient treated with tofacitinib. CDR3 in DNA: TGTGCCAGTAGGACGTGGGGCGTCAACTCTGGAAACACCATATATTTT. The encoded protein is CASRTWGVNSGNTIYF.